Listed below are T cell receptor beta chains from one sample, sequenced in a study of a mutant IDH1 vaccine in newly diagnosed glioma. Method: immunoSEQ multiplex PCR; TCRdb's copy keeps in-frame clones and lacks some. The sample lists about 58,000 clones; around 80% were seen once. These TCRs are of unknown antigen specificity. The sample in question was PBMCs, obtained from a glioma patient whose treatment included an IDH1 peptide vaccine. These receptors were obtained from a woman aged 45-59 years with glioma. The CDR3 runs from the conserved cysteine through the conserved F or W. The order of the fields is J gene, D gene, V gene, clone size, CDR3 DNA, CDR3 protein. D genes are given only for firm matches. Part of the rows lack a size; the others show once, few, many or a class for expanded clones.

>TRBJ1-2|.|TRBV4-3|.
TGCGCCAGCAGCCAAGATAAGGTCGGGGCCGGCTACACCTTC
CASSQDKVGAGYTF
>TRBJ1-5|.|TRBV6-5|.
TGTGCCAGCAGTTCCGGGTCAGGGGATCGACAGCCCCAGCATTTT
CASSSGSGDRQPQHF
>TRBJ2-1|.|TRBV20-1|.
TGCAGTGCCAGGGACCCCAGGGTGCAGTTCTTC
CSARDPRVQFF
>TRBJ1-4|TRBD1|TRBV7-9|once
TGTGCCAGCAGCCTTCGACAGGGGAACGAAAAACTGTTTTTT
CASSLRQGNEKLFF
>TRBJ1-2|.|TRBV9|.
TGTGCCAGCAGCGTTGACCCCGCCGGAGTTACCGGGACAATCGATGGCTACACCTTC
CASSVDPAGVTGTIDGYTF
>TRBJ1-2|.|TRBV7-2|.
TGTGCCAGCAGCCCAGGGGCCGGGAGGGGGTCTCTTGGCTACACCTTC
CASSPGAGRGSLGYTF
>TRBJ1-4|TRBD1|TRBV25-1|.
TGTGCCAGCAGTTCAAAGGGGGCGTCTAATGAAAAACTGTTTTTT
CASSSKGASNEKLFF
>TRBJ1-1|.|TRBV19|.
TGTGCCAGTAGTATAGATCGCCAGTCCCCCAGGGCGAACACTGAAGCTTTCTTT
CASSIDRQSPRANTEAFF
>TRBJ1-1|.|TRBV25-1|.
TGTGCCAGCAGTGACCTCGTGAAGGGGGGGAACACTGAAGCTTTCTTT
CASSDLVKGGNTEAFF
>TRBJ1-6|.|TRBV2|.
TGTGCCAGCAATCCAGGGAATTCACCCCTCCACTTT
CASNPGNSPLHF
>TRBJ1-3|.|TRBV6-1|.
TGTGCCAGCGGCGCTGGAAACACCATATATTTT
CASGAGNTIYF
>TRBJ2-7|TRBD2|TRBV7-9|.
TGTGCCAGCAGCCTTAGCGGGCCGTACTACGAGCAGTACTTC
CASSLSGPYYEQYF
>TRBJ1-5|.|TRBV7-8|.
TGTGCCAGCAGCTTTTTGGACCTTTCGGATCAGCCCCAGCATTTT
CASSFLDLSDQPQHF
>TRBJ1-4|.|TRBV5-5|.
TGTGCCAGCAGCCCCGGGGACGCACCCGCGGCTAATGAAAAACTGTTTTTT
CASSPGDAPAANEKLFF
>TRBJ1-1|TRBD1|TRBV11-2|.
TGTGCCAGCAGCTTGACAGGGGGACGTGTCGACACTGAAGCTTTCTTT
CASSLTGGRVDTEAFF
>TRBJ1-2|.|TRBV5-6|few
TGTGCCAGCAGCTTGGATCCGCAGGGGATTATAGGCTACACCTTC
CASSLDPQGIIGYTF
>TRBJ1-6|.|TRBV4-3|.
TGCGCCAGCAGCCAAGAGGGAGCACAGGGTGGTTCACCCCTCCACTTT
CASSQEGAQGGSPLHF
>TRBJ2-1|.|TRBV6-6|.
TGTGCCAGCACCCCCAAGGGACTCCCGAGAAATGAGCAGTTCTTC
CASTPKGLPRNEQFF
>TRBJ2-7|TRBD1|TRBV19|.
TGTGCCAGTAGTACGCGACAGGGGTCCTACGAGCAGTACTTC
CASSTRQGSYEQYF
>TRBJ2-7|.|TRBV6-5|.
TGTGCCAGCAGGAGAGGGGCCTACGAGCAGTACTTC
CASRRGAYEQYF
>TRBJ1-2|.|TRBV11-2|.
TGTGCCAGCAGCTTAGACGGGGCGGACTATGGCTACACCTTC
CASSLDGADYGYTF
>TRBJ1-2|.|TRBV2|.
TGTGCCAGCAGTGTCCCCGGACGGACCGGCGGGGATGGCTACACCTTC
CASSVPGRTGGDGYTF